What follows are 9 T cell receptor beta chains derived from one specimen sequenced in a study of T cells expressing NK-cell markers. TCRdb re-called the 5' RACE reads and shows each CDR3 protein once, DNA omitted. The clone table shows fewer than 550,000 distinct CDR3 sequences, with the ten largest holding almost 1.5%. Sample: blood T cells: a sorted CD56 or NKG2C T cell subset, CD4+ or CD8+ T cells, or bulk PBMC T cells (not recorded which). The receptors come from a woman aged 50 to 65 in good health.

This chain joins TRBV12-3 or TRBV12-4 and TRBJ2-1; TCRdb outputs TRBD2, but without DNA this stays unchecked. There are 16 residues in the CDR3. CDR3 residues: CASSLAGGHLYNEQFF.

The chain couples TRBV7-9 to TRBJ1-5. Germline V gene data show CDR1 as SEHNR and CDR2 as FQNEAQ (reference sequence). The CDR3 runs to 18 residues. Here the CDR3 reads CASSLGGRSGVFNQPQHF.

The CDR3 protein is CASSRAQGRITEAFF. This rearrangement joins TRBV18 to TRBJ1-1. Germline V gives CDR1 KGHSH, CDR2 LQKENI. The CDR3 loop spans 15 amino acids.

The chain links TRBV5-4 to TRBJ2-3; TCRdb calls TRBD1, which cannot be checked without DNA. The CDR3 runs to 15 residues. The germline V gene has CDR1 SGHNT and CDR2 YYREEE (reference sequence). CDR3 sequence reads: CASSSTGASTDTQYF. Looking up the rest from reference TRBV5-4 and TRBJ2-3 gives the full variable domain: ETGVTQSPTHLIKTRGQQVTLRCSSQSGHNTVSWYQQALGQGPQFIFQYYREEENGRGNFPPRFSGLQFPNYSSELNVNALELDDSALYLCASSSTGASTDTQYFGPGTRLTVL.

V usage is TRBV20-1 and J usage is TRBJ1-5; absent DNA, TCRdb's TRBD1 call cannot be checked. The germline V gene has CDR1 DFQATT and CDR2 SNEGSKA (reference sequence). CDR3 length: 14 residues. The CDR3 is CSASRGEGNQPQHF.

CDR3 region: CASSSAGQYYGYTF. This chain links TRBV6-6 with TRBJ1-2; TCRdb returns TRBD1, unconfirmable since there is no DNA. The CDR3 is 14 residues long. Looked up from germline, CDR1 is MNHNY and CDR2 is SVGAGI (reference sequence).

The chain combines TRBV7-8 with TRBJ2-1; the TCRdb D gene call, TRBD1, has no DNA to confirm it. The CDR3 is made up of 15 amino acids. CDR1 is SGHVS and CDR2 is FQNEAQ in the germline V gene. This chain's CDR3 is CASIKLGGRDNEQFF.

This chain's CDR3 is CSVRLDFNEQFF. This chain uses TRBV29-1 with TRBJ2-1; TCRdb's D call of TRBD2 is untestable without DNA. The CDR3 consists of 12 residues. CDR1 and CDR2 from the germline V gene are SQVTM and ANQGSEA.

The gene calls are TRBV11-2 and TRBJ2-7; TCRdb lists TRBD2, though no DNA is available to test this call. From germline, CDR1 is SGHAT and CDR2 FQNNGV. This CDR3 region has 18 residues. The CDR3 here is CASSSLKGLDVGHYEQYF.